The clone carrying this T cell receptor beta chain turned up a few times. The source of the sample is a study of T cells after yellow fever vaccination. Study-wide context: Investigators used CD3, CD45RA, CCR7 and CD95 to sort the EM, EMRA, CM and Tscm memory subsets. Study observations and caveats: Just a small share of clonotypes turned up in the CD4 compartment as well as the CD8 compartment. Booster samples showed a return of most primary-vaccination clones (around 96% CD4, 85% to 90% CD8).

The germline V gene has CDR1 DFQATT and CDR2 SNEGSKA (reference sequence). The CDR3 has 13 amino acids. Trimming removed 5 bases from V and 4 bases from J, with 13 bases in between. Template-switching 5'RACE yielded the TCR cDNA; a universal primer site and UMIs were added in the process. MiXCR, applied by TCRdb to the 5' RACE reads, yields one record per CDR3 protein. The top ten clones hold about 9.4% of a sample with under 50,000 distinct CDR3 sequences, around 6.8% of them seen once. J is TRBJ2-3 and V is TRBV20-1; D is possibly TRBD2 (7 bases). Specimen: PBMCs, either bulk or a sorted T-cell subset (CD4+, CD8+, memory, or dextramer-sorted; not recorded which), collected 45 days after the yellow fever booster vaccination. The receptor was derived from a man younger than 45 who received the YFV17D yellow fever vaccine. The CDR3 nucleotides read TGCAGTGCTCTACGGGGGGCTTCAGATACGCAGTATTTT. Amino acids: CSALRGASDTQYF.